This is a list of T cell receptor beta chains from one sample in a study of T cell responses to AZD1222 COVID-19 vaccine. The assay was immunoSEQ multiplex PCR, and TCRdb's table has in-frame clones only and misses some. The sample shows about 140,000 clones, more than 80% of them seen only once. Sequencing used peripheral blood, obtained on day 0 of AZD1222 vaccination. These TCRs come from an adult in good health. CDR3s include the opening cysteine and the closing phenylalanine or tryptophan. Fields, in order: D gene, V gene, J gene, clone size, CDR3 DNA, CDR3 protein. D genes are given only for firm matches. Some rows have no size entry. The others give once, few or many, or a class for an expanded clone.

-,TRBV6-5,TRBJ1-3,-,TGTGCCAGCAGCCCACAGCCCCAATTGGGAAACACCATATATTTT,CASSPQPQLGNTIYF
-,TRBV5-5,TRBJ2-1,-,TGTGCCAGCAGCGCAATAACGGGGAATGAGCAGTTCTTC,CASSAITGNEQFF
-,TRBV6-5,TRBJ1-2,-,TGTGCCAGCAGTTACCGGCAGGGATTGAATGGCTACACCTTC,CASSYRQGLNGYTF
TRBD1,TRBV5-4,TRBJ2-1,-,TGTGCCAGCAGCTCGTTGACAGGGAGCAATGAGCAGTTCTTC,CASSSLTGSNEQFF
-,TRBV6-5,TRBJ1-4,-,TGTGCCAGCAGTAACAGGGATGAAGGAGCTGAAAAACTGTTTTTT,CASSNRDEGAEKLFF
-,TRBV18,TRBJ1-1,-,TGTGCCAGCTCACCCGATTGGGTCTCGAACACTGAAGCTTTCTTT,CASSPDWVSNTEAFF
-,TRBV2,TRBJ2-1,once,TGTGCCAGCAGTGAAAAAATAGCGGACCGCTCCTACAATGAGCAGTTCTTC,CASSEKIADRSYNEQFF
-,TRBV30,TRBJ1-3,-,TGTGCCTGGAAGAAGACAGCCGGAAACACCATATATTTT,CAWKKTAGNTIYF
TRBD1,TRBV3-1/TRBV3-2,TRBJ1-6,once,TGTGCCAGCAGCCAAGGTAGACAGGGAAGATGGCATTCACCCCTCCACTTT,CASSQGRQGRWHSPLHF
TRBD1,TRBV24-1,TRBJ1-1,-,TGTGCCACCAGTGATTCAGGGGGCACTGAAGCTTTCTTT,CATSDSGGTEAFF
-,TRBV19,TRBJ2-5,-,TGTGCCAGTCGGAATGGGGATTTAAGAGAGACCCAGTACTTC,CASRNGDLRETQYF
-,TRBV11-1,TRBJ1-2,-,TGTGCCAGCAGCTCCAGGGGACAACTCGGCTACACCTTC,CASSSRGQLGYTF
TRBD2,TRBV27,TRBJ2-1,-,TGTGCCAGCAGGCTAGGGATCGGGCTAGCGGGATCCGAGCAGTTCTTC,CASRLGIGLAGSEQFF
-,TRBV21-1,TRBJ1-1,once,TGTGCCAGCAGCAAACAGGGAAACACTGAAGCTTTCTTT,CASSKQGNTEAFF
-,TRBV27,TRBJ1-5,-,TGTGCCAGCAGTTCTCAATTCGGGGGGTTGGGAAATCAGCCCCAGCATTTT,CASSSQFGGLGNQPQHF
-,TRBV7-2,TRBJ1-1,-,TGTGCCAGCAGCTTAGCGGGAGGTAGCTACACTGAAGCTTTCTTT,CASSLAGGSYTEAFF
TRBD2,TRBV14,TRBJ2-7,-,TGTGCCAGCAGCCAAGGGGAGGGACTACGGGGCTACGAGCAGTACTTC,CASSQGEGLRGYEQYF
TRBD1,TRBV24-1,TRBJ2-1,few,TGTGCCACCAGTGAGACCGGGACAGGGGGTTACAATGAGCAGTTCTTC,CATSETGTGGYNEQFF
-,TRBV19,TRBJ1-5,-,TGTGCCAGCGCGCAGGGAATTCGCAATCAGCCCCAGCATTTT,CASAQGIRNQPQHF
-,TRBV9,TRBJ1-3,-,TGTGCCAGCAGCAGATCGACCTCTGGAAACACCATATATTTT,CASSRSTSGNTIYF
-,TRBV5-1,TRBJ1-1,-,TGCGCCAGCAGCTTGCAGGTGGGTTTGGGCACTGAAGCTTTCTTT,CASSLQVGLGTEAFF
-,TRBV6-5,TRBJ1-5,-,TGTGCCAGCAGTTACTCGTCCGAGGTCGTCCAGCCCCAGCATTTT,CASSYSSEVVQPQHF
-,TRBV5-1,TRBJ1-3,-,TGCGCCAGCAGCCCCCGTTGGCAAGGGGGGAGTGGAAACACCATATATTTT,CASSPRWQGGSGNTIYF
-,TRBV6-2/TRBV6-3,TRBJ1-2,-,TGTGCCAGCAGTTTCGGGTCCTTAGGCTACACCTTC,CASSFGSLGYTF
-,TRBV5-4,TRBJ1-1,-,TGTGCCAGCAGCGCCGGGACAACGAACACTGAAGCTTTCTTT,CASSAGTTNTEAFF
-,TRBV5-4,TRBJ2-1,-,TGTGCCAGCAGCTTGTTGTCTAACTCCTACAATGAGCAGTTCTTC,CASSLLSNSYNEQFF
TRBD1,TRBV6-5,TRBJ2-1,-,TGTGCCAGCAGTCCGGGACAGGACTACAATGAGCAGTTCTTC,CASSPGQDYNEQFF
TRBD2,TRBV6-5,TRBJ2-3,few,TGTGCCAGCAGGCTCGGGGGGGCCCCCACAGATACGCAGTATTTT,CASRLGGAPTDTQYF
-,TRBV6-4,TRBJ2-3,few,TGTGCCAGCAGTGCCAGGGACACAGATACGCAGTATTTT,CASSARDTDTQYF
-,TRBV28,TRBJ1-2,-,TGTGCCAGCAGTTTACAGAACTATGGCTACACCTTC,CASSLQNYGYTF